Following are 2 T cell receptor beta chains from one sample sequenced in a study of STAT5B mutations in CD4+ large granular lymphocyte leukemia. Generated by immunoSEQ multiplex PCR, the TCRdb table keeps only in-frame clones and is missing some. The data contain 30,000 to 40,000 clones, 85% of them singletons. The sequenced material came from CD4+ T cells from blood buffy coats. These receptors were obtained from a human donor in good health.

V usage is TRBV30 and J usage is TRBJ1-6; D gene unclear. The CDR3 totals 15 residues. Germline CDR1 is GTSNPN and CDR2 is SVGIG (reference sequence). Trimming stripped 0 bases from V and 5 bases from J, with 11 bases between. The CDR3 sequence: CAWSVVGVHNSPLHF. DNA for the CDR3: TGTGCCTGGAGTGTAGTGGGAGTTCATAATTCACCCCTCCACTTT.

This chain links TRBV6-5 with TRBJ1-3, with D unclear. Per germline, CDR1 MNHEY and CDR2 SVGAGI. V dropped 4 bases and J dropped 4 bases, with 5 bases sitting between them. The CDR3 sequence is 12 residues long. The CDR3 DNA reads TGTGCCAGCAGTTCCCAGGGAAACACCATATATTTT. Translation gives CASSSQGNTIYF.